The clone carrying this T cell receptor beta chain has just a few counts. Trimming left V 3 bases short and J 8 bases short, with 7 bases between. In germline, CDR1 is MNHEY, CDR2 SVGAGI. The CDR3 totals 11 residues. Reverse transcription of about 0.5 to 1 ug RNA used random hexamers. Across 54 Vbeta and 13 Jbeta, immunoSEQ multiplex PCR amplified TCR beta CDR3. From the immunoSEQ multiplex PCR reads, TCRdb called clonotypes with MiXCR, one entry per CDR3 protein. The sample has roughly 190,000 distinct CDR3 sequences, about 95% seen once. High-throughput TCR beta sequencing covered peripheral CD8+ and CD4+ T cells. TEMRA cells were FACS-enriched, and CD8+ and CD4+ T cells were isolated negatively. The data were taken from a study of CD8 T cells in Susac syndrome. Study background: Active disease was present in over 5 of the sequenced Susac syndrome patients, whereas about 8 of them were in remission.

This sequence originates from a human donor with Susac syndrome. This rearrangement joins TRBV6-5 to TRBJ1-1; D not certain. The specimen was CD8+ T cells from PBMCs. This CDR3 reads CASSYGTEAFF. The CDR3 DNA reads TGTGCCAGCAGTTATGGTACAGAAGCTTTCTTT.